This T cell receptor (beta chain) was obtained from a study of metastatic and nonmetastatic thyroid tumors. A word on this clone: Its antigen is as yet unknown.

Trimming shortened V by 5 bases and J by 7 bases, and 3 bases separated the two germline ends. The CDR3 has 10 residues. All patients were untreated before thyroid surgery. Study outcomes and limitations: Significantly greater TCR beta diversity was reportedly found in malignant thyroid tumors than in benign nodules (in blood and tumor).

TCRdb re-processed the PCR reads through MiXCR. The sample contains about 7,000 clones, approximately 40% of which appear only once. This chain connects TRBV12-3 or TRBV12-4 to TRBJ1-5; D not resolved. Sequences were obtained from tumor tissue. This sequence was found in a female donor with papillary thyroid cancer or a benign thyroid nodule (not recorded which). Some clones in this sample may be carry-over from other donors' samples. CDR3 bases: TGTGCCAGCAGTCCACAGCCCCAGCATTTT. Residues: CASSPQPQHF.